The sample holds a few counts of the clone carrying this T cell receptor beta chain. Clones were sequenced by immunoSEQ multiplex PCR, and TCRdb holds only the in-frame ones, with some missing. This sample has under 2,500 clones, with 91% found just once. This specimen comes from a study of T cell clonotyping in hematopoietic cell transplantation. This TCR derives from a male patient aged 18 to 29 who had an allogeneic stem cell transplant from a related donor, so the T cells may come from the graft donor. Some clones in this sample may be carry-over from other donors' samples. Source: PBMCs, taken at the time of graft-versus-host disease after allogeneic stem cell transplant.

The CDR3 is CASSPTAYGYTF. In nucleotides, the CDR3 is TGTGCCAGCTCACCGACAGCCTATGGCTACACCTTC. The rearrangement links TRBV18 to TRBJ1-2, with D perhaps matching TRBD1 (5 bases). V was clipped by 3 bases and J by 4 bases, with 6 bases between them. CDR1 KGHSH and CDR2 LQKENI come from the germline V gene. The CDR3 loop spans 12 amino acids.